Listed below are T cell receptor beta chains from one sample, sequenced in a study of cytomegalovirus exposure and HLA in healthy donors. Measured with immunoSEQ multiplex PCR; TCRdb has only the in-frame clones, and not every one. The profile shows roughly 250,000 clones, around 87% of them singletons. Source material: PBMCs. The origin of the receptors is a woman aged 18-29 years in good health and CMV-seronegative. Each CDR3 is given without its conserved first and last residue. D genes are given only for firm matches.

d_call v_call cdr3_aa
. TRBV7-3 ASSLDSNYGYT
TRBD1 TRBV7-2 ASSLLGWDRANYGYT
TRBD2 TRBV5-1 ASSSRTSGGPIYEQY
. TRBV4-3 ASSQEHGTTAGHQPQH
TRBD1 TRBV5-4 ASSLTGTEYNEQF
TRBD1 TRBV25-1 ASSLMTGGSTDTQY
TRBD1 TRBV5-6 ASSLAGGAVFF
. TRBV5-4 ASSLWFGRVNNYGYT
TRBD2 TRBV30 AWRTSGTTDTQY
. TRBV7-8 ASRKNGETQY
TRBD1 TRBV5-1 ASSLSRQGTYEQY
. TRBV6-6 ASLVGAGGNTIY
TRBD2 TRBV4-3 ASSQTWTSGALYNEQF
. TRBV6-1 ASRETGSSSYNSPLH
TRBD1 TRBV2 ASSERTGGNQPQH
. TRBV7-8 ASSLDADTEAF
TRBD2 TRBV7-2 ASSLGWTSDTQY
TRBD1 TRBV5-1 ASSSDRVGETQY
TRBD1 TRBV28 ASSLGLTGGYGYT
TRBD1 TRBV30 AWSVSTGDTEAF
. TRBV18 ASSPGTPGRDTEAF
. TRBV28 ASSPQTPSSYNEQF
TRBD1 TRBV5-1 ASSLIAGQVGDGYT
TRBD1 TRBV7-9 ASSLARTGAEEKLF
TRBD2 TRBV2 ASRLPSGDTQY
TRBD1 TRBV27 ASSLMTGGAFSYGYT
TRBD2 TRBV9 ASSAVAGGYNEQF
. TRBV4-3 ASSQDGGGPYNEQF
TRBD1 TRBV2 ASTRGQGNQPQH
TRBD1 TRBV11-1 ASSLTGQGGTGELF
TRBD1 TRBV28 ASSSYTGVSYGYT
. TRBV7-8 ASSLMRAGNSPLH
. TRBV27 ASSLAGSTYEQY